This TCR beta chain was recovered during a study of CD8+ T cells in alopecia areata. Sequencing used cDNA as its template, made by extracting RNA and reverse transcribing it. TCRdb's copy holds only in-frame clones and misses some; the assay was immunoSEQ multiplex PCR. The sample records over 150,000 clones, 50% to 60% being singletons. The V gene end was trimmed by 10 bases and the J gene end by 4 bases; junction bases not matched to a gene: 12. The CDR3 runs to 14 residues. CDR1 and CDR2 from the germline V gene are SGHTA and FQGNSA. The chain employs TRBV7-2 and TRBJ2-7, with 8 positions matching TRBD1. Sequenced here: CD4+ T cells sorted from blood, sampled at week 0. The TCR was taken from a human donor with alopecia areata. The CDR3 reads CATKNQGAGYEQYF. The DNA of the CDR3 is TGTGCCACAAAAAACCAGGGGGCGGGGTACGAGCAGTACTTC.